Only a few counts were recorded for the clone carrying this TCR beta chain. The data belong to a study of blood T cells in healthy people across ages. Germline V lookup: CDR1 LGHDT, CDR2 YNNKEL (reference sequence). V was pared by 6 bases and J by 4 bases, with 12 bases between. This CDR3 comprises 13 residues. Sample-barcoded 5' priming and a J-beta primer mix drove a second PCR of 7 to 11 cycles. A template-switch adaptor with 12 random nucleotides tagged each cDNA molecule. No fewer than 2.5 million CDR3-containing paired-end reads came from each sample. TCRdb processed the 5' RACE reads anew with MiXCR; each CDR3 protein has one entry. This repertoire shows 700,000 to 950,000 distinct CDR3 sequences, about 40% found once; its top ten account for less than 25%. Around 10 milliliters of peripheral blood were drawn from each donor.

This chain links TRBV3-1 with TRBJ1-1, with a weak D call TRBD1 (6 bases). The TCR comes from a woman in her sixties in good health. Sequenced input: blood. CDR3 in amino acids: CASRDQGTTEAFF. CDR3 nucleotides: TGTGCCAGCAGAGACCAGGGGACCACTGAAGCTTTCTTT.